Reported below is one T cell receptor (beta chain). The data stem from a study of blood T cell repertoires in COVID-19. Only in-frame clones appear in the TCRdb table, and some are missing; sequencing was by immunoSEQ multiplex PCR. The repertoire holds 180,000 or so clones, with 85% to 90% as singletons. The germline gives CDR1 SGHTA, CDR2 FQGNSA. The V end was cut by 1 base, the J end by 5 bases, with 14 bases between. This CDR3 has 15 amino acids. The TCR sequence derives from a woman in her sixties or seventies with COVID-19, enrolled during active disease. Sequencing used peripheral blood. The chain combines TRBV7-2 with TRBJ2-5; D remains unclear. CDR3 nucleotides: TGTGCCAGCAGCTTAGAGCTAGGTGTATCGGAGACCCAGTACTTC. Protein product: CASSLELGVSETQYF.